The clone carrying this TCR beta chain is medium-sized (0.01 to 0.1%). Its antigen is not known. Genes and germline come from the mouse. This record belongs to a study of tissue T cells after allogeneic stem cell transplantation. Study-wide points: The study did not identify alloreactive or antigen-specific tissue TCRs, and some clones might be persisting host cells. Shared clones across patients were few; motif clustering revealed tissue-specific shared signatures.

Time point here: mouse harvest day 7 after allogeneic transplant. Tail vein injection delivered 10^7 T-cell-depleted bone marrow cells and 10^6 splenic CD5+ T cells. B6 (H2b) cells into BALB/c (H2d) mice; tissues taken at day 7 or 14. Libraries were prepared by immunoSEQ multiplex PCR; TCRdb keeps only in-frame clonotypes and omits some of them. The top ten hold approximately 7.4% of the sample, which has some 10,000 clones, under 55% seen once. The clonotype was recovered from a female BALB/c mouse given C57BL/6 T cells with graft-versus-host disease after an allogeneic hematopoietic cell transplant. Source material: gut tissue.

This chain's CDR3 is CASSLAPGGRNPLYF. CDR3 bases read: TGTGCCAGCAGCTTAGCGCCTGGGGGGCGGAACCCCTTGTAC. The chain combines TRBV3 with TRBJ2-4; 8 bases line up with TRBD2. Read sequence stops 1 residue before the CDR3 end, and the germline J gene provides the missing end. This CDR3 is 15 amino acids long. Trimming at V came to 0 bases and at J to 10 bases, leaving 9 bases not matched to a gene. Germline CDR1 SNHLY, CDR2 FYNGKV (reference sequence).